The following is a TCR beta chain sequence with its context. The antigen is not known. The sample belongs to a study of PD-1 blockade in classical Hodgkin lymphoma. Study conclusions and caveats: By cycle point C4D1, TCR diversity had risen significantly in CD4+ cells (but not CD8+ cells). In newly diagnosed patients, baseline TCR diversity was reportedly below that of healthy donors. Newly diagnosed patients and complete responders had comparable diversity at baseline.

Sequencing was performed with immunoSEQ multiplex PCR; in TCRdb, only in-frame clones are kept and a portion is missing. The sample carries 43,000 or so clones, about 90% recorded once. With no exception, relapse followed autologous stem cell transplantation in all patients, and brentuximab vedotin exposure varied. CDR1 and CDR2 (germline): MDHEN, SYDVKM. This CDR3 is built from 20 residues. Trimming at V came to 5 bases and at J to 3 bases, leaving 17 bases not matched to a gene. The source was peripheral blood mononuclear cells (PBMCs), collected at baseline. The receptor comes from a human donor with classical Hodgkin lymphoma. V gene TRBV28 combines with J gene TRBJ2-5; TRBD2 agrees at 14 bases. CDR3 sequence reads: CASSPRQWTSGGRGEETQYF. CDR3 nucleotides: TGTGCCAGCAGTCCCCGCCAGTGGACTAGCGGGGGGAGGGGGGAAGAGACCCAGTACTTC.